These T cell receptor beta chains were read from a single sample in a study of shared clonotypes between healthy human individuals. TCRdb keeps only in-frame clones here, not all; method: immunoSEQ multiplex PCR. The table records over a million clones, about 76% of them present only once. Sequences were obtained from memory CD4+ T cells sorted from blood. All receptors derive from a man between 18 and 29 years old in good health. Both conserved end residues are part of each CDR3. Each record gives: D gene, clone size, J gene, V gene, CDR3 protein, CDR3 DNA. D genes are given only for firm matches. A clone size is listed for some rows: how often the clone was seen (once, few, many), or a class if it is expanded.

D: .
size: few
J: TRBJ1-1
V: TRBV20-1
CDR3: CSALGRAEAFF
DNA: TGCAGTGCTCTCGGACGCGCTGAAGCTTTCTTT

D: .
size: once
J: TRBJ2-3
V: TRBV7-7
CDR3: CASSLTTLPTDTQYF
DNA: TGTGCTAGCAGCTTAACAACTCTGCCCACAGATACGCAGTATTTT

D: TRBD1
size: .
J: TRBJ2-5
V: TRBV5-1
CDR3: CASRTGGRVETQYF
DNA: TGCGCCAGCCGGACAGGGGGTCGCGTGGAGACCCAGTACTTC

D: TRBD2
size: .
J: TRBJ2-1
V: TRBV7-2
CDR3: CASSSFRGVAFF
DNA: TGTGCCAGCAGCTCCTTCCGGGGGGTTGCGTTCTTC

D: TRBD2
size: once
J: TRBJ2-3
V: TRBV7-3
CDR3: CASSSGLAGNTDTQYF
DNA: TGTGCCAGCAGCTCCGGACTAGCGGGTAACACAGATACGCAGTATTTT

D: TRBD1
size: few
J: TRBJ1-1
V: TRBV9
CDR3: CASSEGTANTEAFF
DNA: TGTGCCAGCAGCGAAGGGACAGCGAACACTGAAGCTTTCTTT

D: .
size: .
J: TRBJ1-2
V: TRBV5-5
CDR3: CASSLDAGAGRYGYTF
DNA: TGTGCCAGCAGCTTGGACGCGGGGGCAGGACGGTATGGCTACACCTTC

D: .
size: .
J: TRBJ2-3
V: TRBV27
CDR3: CASSLSPGHTDTQYF
DNA: TGTGCCAGCAGTTTATCTCCAGGCCACACAGATACGCAGTATTTT

D: .
size: .
J: TRBJ1-2
V: TRBV7-8
CDR3: CASSPGDGYTF
DNA: TGTGCCAGCAGCCCAGGGGATGGCTACACCTTC

D: .
size: .
J: TRBJ2-3
V: TRBV4-3
CDR3: CASSQESTSLSDTQYF
DNA: TGCGCCAGCAGCCAAGAATCCACTTCTCTCTCAGATACGCAGTATTTT

D: .
size: .
J: TRBJ1-5
V: TRBV10-1
CDR3: CASSESVVWGVGNQPQHF
DNA: TGCGCCAGCAGTGAGTCGGTAGTATGGGGAGTAGGCAATCAGCCCCAGCATTTT

D: TRBD1
size: .
J: TRBJ1-2
V: TRBV30
CDR3: CAWVTERGRIYGYTF
DNA: TGTGCCTGGGTTACCGAGAGGGGGCGGATCTATGGCTACACCTTC

D: .
size: once
J: TRBJ1-6
V: TRBV5-1
CDR3: CASSLDSGSSPLHF
DNA: TGCGCCAGCAGCTTGGACTCAGGAAGCTCACCCCTCCACTTT

D: .
size: few
J: TRBJ1-5
V: TRBV19
CDR3: CASSMGQSNQPQHF
DNA: TGTGCCAGTAGTATGGGGCAGAGCAATCAGCCCCAGCATTTT

D: .
size: .
J: TRBJ1-5
V: TRBV18
CDR3: CASSPTSGQPQHF
DNA: TGTGCCAGCTCACCAACATCCGGTCAGCCCCAGCATTTT

D: TRBD1
size: .
J: TRBJ2-3
V: TRBV7-8
CDR3: CASSPTGVDTQYF
DNA: TGTGCCAGCAGTCCTACAGGGGTGGATACGCAGTATTTT

D: .
size: .
J: TRBJ1-1
V: TRBV5-1
CDR3: CASSLEDGLTEAFF
DNA: TGCGCCAGCAGCTTGGAGGACGGACTCACTGAAGCTTTCTTT

D: TRBD1
size: .
J: TRBJ1-6
V: TRBV5-4
CDR3: CASRGGGNSPLHF
DNA: TGTGCCAGCAGAGGGGGCGGTAATTCACCCCTCCACTTT

D: TRBD1
size: once
J: TRBJ1-2
V: TRBV29-1
CDR3: CSVGQGNGYTF
DNA: TGCAGCGTGGGACAGGGGAATGGCTACACCTTC

D: TRBD1
size: .
J: TRBJ2-7
V: TRBV4-3
CDR3: CASSHLRGQGYEQYF
DNA: TGCGCCAGCAGCCACCTCCGCGGACAGGGCTACGAGCAGTACTTC

D: .
size: .
J: TRBJ2-7
V: TRBV19
CDR3: CASSIEAGRGEQYF
DNA: TGTGCCAGTAGTATCGAGGCAGGGCGCGGAGAGCAGTACTTC

D: .
size: .
J: TRBJ1-6
V: TRBV30
CDR3: CAWSRTRINSPLHF
DNA: TGTGCCTGGAGCAGGACACGGATTAATTCACCCCTCCACTTT

D: TRBD2
size: many
J: TRBJ2-2
V: TRBV18
CDR3: CASSRDSPTSGRALTGELFF
DNA: TGTGCCAGCTCACGGGACAGCCCTACTAGCGGGAGGGCCCTCACCGGGGAGCTGTTTTTT

D: .
size: .
J: TRBJ2-5
V: TRBV6-6
CDR3: CASSLRVRGETQYF
DNA: TGTGCCAGCAGTCTCAGGGTTCGGGGAGAGACCCAGTACTTC

D: TRBD2
size: few
J: TRBJ2-1
V: TRBV5-4
CDR3: CASSRLGLADEQFF
DNA: TGTGCCAGCAGCCGCCTCGGACTAGCCGATGAGCAGTTCTTC

D: .
size: once
J: TRBJ2-2
V: TRBV4-1
CDR3: CASSQVGTGELFF
DNA: TGCGCCAGCAGCCAAGTGGGCACCGGGGAGCTGTTTTTT

D: .
size: .
J: TRBJ2-1
V: TRBV10-3
CDR3: CAISDVGGRNNEQFF
DNA: TGTGCCATCAGTGACGTAGGGGGGCGAAACAATGAGCAGTTCTTC

D: .
size: .
J: TRBJ2-7
V: TRBV5-1
CDR3: CASSPRGGGWDEQYF
DNA: TGCGCCAGCAGCCCCCGTGGAGGGGGCTGGGACGAGCAGTACTTC

D: TRBD2
size: .
J: TRBJ2-5
V: TRBV2
CDR3: CASQTGTSGGRGETQYF
DNA: TGTGCCAGTCAGACCGGGACTAGCGGGGGGCGGGGTGAGACCCAGTACTTC

D: .
size: .
J: TRBJ2-3
V: TRBV29-1
CDR3: CSVKRDLTDTQYF
DNA: TGCAGCGTGAAAAGGGACCTGACAGATACGCAGTATTTT

D: TRBD1
size: .
J: TRBJ2-7
V: TRBV5-1
CDR3: CASSFFGQGGGYEQYF
DNA: TGCGCCAGCAGCTTTTTCGGACAGGGAGGCGGCTACGAGCAGTACTTC

D: TRBD1
size: .
J: TRBJ2-5
V: TRBV6-1
CDR3: CASSRGQGVETQYF
DNA: TGTGCCAGCAGCCGGGGACAGGGGGTGGAGACCCAGTACTTC

D: TRBD1
size: .
J: TRBJ1-6
V: TRBV9
CDR3: CASSSRGGQYNSPLHF
DNA: TGTGCCAGCAGCTCAAGGGGGGGACAGTATAATTCACCCCTCCACTTT

D: .
size: .
J: TRBJ2-7
V: TRBV9
CDR3: CASSVEGSYEQYF
DNA: TGTGCCAGCAGCGTAGAGGGGTCCTACGAGCAGTACTTC

D: .
size: .
J: TRBJ2-3
V: TRBV27
CDR3: CASSFRDFSDTQYF
DNA: TGTGCCAGCAGTTTCCGGGACTTTTCGGATACGCAGTATTTT

D: .
size: .
J: TRBJ2-3
V: TRBV6-5
CDR3: CATKITDTQYF
DNA: TGTGCCACCAAAATCACAGATACGCAGTATTTT

D: .
size: .
J: TRBJ2-3
V: TRBV10-3
CDR3: CAISVGTDILTDTQYF
DNA: TGTGCCATCAGTGTGGGCACCGACATCCTCACAGATACGCAGTATTTT

D: TRBD1
size: .
J: TRBJ2-2
V: TRBV13
CDR3: CASSFNTGGAAGELFF
DNA: TGTGCCAGCAGCTTTAATACAGGGGGCGCCGCCGGGGAGCTGTTTTTT

D: TRBD1
size: .
J: TRBJ2-5
V: TRBV6-1
CDR3: CASSEDRGETQYF
DNA: TGTGCCAGCAGTGAGGACAGGGGAGAGACCCAGTACTTC

D: TRBD1
size: .
J: TRBJ2-3
V: TRBV29-1
CDR3: CSVEGGQGPTDTQYF
DNA: TGCAGCGTTGAGGGAGGACAGGGCCCTACAGATACGCAGTATTTT

D: .
size: .
J: TRBJ2-1
V: TRBV29-1
CDR3: CSATDPNEQFF
DNA: TGCAGCGCTACCGACCCCAATGAGCAGTTCTTC

D: .
size: .
J: TRBJ2-2
V: TRBV5-1
CDR3: CASSPGAGGPTGELFF
DNA: TGCGCCAGCAGCCCGGGAGCCGGGGGGCCCACCGGGGAGCTGTTTTTT

D: .
size: once
J: TRBJ1-1
V: TRBV9
CDR3: CASSPLGNTEAFF
DNA: TGTGCCAGCAGCCCCTTGGGGAACACTGAAGCTTTCTTT

D: TRBD1
size: .
J: TRBJ2-5
V: TRBV10-3
CDR3: CAIGSGQGQETQYF
DNA: TGTGCCATCGGAAGTGGACAGGGGCAAGAGACCCAGTACTTC

D: TRBD2
size: .
J: TRBJ2-5
V: TRBV5-1
CDR3: CASSLYSGRVGETQYF
DNA: TGCGCCAGCAGCTTGTATAGCGGGAGGGTTGGAGAGACCCAGTACTTC

D: TRBD2
size: .
J: TRBJ2-3
V: TRBV11-3
CDR3: CASGQAGAEDTQYF
DNA: TGTGCCAGCGGTCAAGCGGGGGCCGAGGATACGCAGTATTTT